Below, 5 T cell receptor beta chains from the same sample are listed, as sequenced in a study of blood T cell repertoires in COVID-19. TCRdb keeps only in-frame clones here, not all; method: immunoSEQ multiplex PCR. The sample yields about 260,000 clones, about 85% seen once. The sample taken for sequencing was peripheral blood. The receptor source for this set is a woman in her fifties or sixties who had recovered from COVID-19.

The CDR3, as DNA: TGCAGCTGCAGGACAGGGGGCTACGAGCAGTACTTC. Its protein is CSCRTGGYEQYF. The chain recombines TRBV29-1 with TRBJ2-7; 10 bases agree with TRBD1. Germline CDR1 is SQVTM and CDR2 is ANQGSEA. The V segment lost 8 bases and the J segment 3 bases; nucleotides outside the gene matches: 4. The length of the CDR3 is 12 residues.

The V gene is TRBV30, the J gene TRBJ2-2; tentative D call: TRBD2 (5 bases). V gave up 4 bases and J gave up 6 bases, with 18 bases separating them. Germline-derived CDR1 and CDR2 are GTSNPN and SVGIG (reference sequence). CDR3 length: 15 residues. The CDR3 reads CAWTPGLKRAGELFF. CDR3 DNA: TGTGCCTGGACCCCGGGCCTAAAGAGGGCCGGGGAGCTGTTTTTT.

The V call is TRBV15, the J call TRBJ1-3, with D perhaps TRBD1 (5 bases). CDR3 length equals 13 residues. Germline V gene sequence: CDR1 LNHNV, CDR2 YYDKDF (reference sequence). V shed 1 base and J shed 14 bases, with 15 bases lying between them. CDR3 amino acids: CATSRGAGTGVYF. Here the CDR3 DNA reads TGTGCCACCAGCAGAGGCGCGGGGACGGGGGTATATTTT.

This clone was found a few times. For the CDR3, the DNA is TGCGCCAGCCCGGGACAGCACTACGAGCAGTACTTC. Encoded protein: CASPGQHYEQYF. The rearrangement links TRBV10-1 to TRBJ2-7; 7 nucleotides match TRBD1. Germline V CDR1 and CDR2: WNHNN, SYGVQD (reference sequence). Losses at the gene ends were 8 bases for V and 3 bases for J; bases not matched to a gene: 4. The CDR3 consists of 12 residues.

In DNA form, the CDR3 reads TGTGCCAGCAGCTTTAAGACAGGGGAATTCTACGAGCAGTACTTC. Amino acids: CASSFKTGEFYEQYF. V usage is TRBV11-2 and J usage is TRBJ2-7; TRBD1 agrees at 8 bases. CDR3 length: 15 amino acids. Germline trimming cut 3 bases from V and 3 bases from J; bases unmatched to any gene: 7. Germline V gene lookup returns CDR1 SGHAT and CDR2 FQNNGV.